These 10 T cell receptor beta chains share one sample of origin, sequenced in a study of brain T cells in children with intractable seizures. Profiling relied on immunoSEQ multiplex PCR, and the TCRdb table lists in-frame clones only, not all of them. The sample has fewer than 85,000 clones, approximately 94% seen once. Sample: peripheral blood, taken at surgery. The receptors were gathered from a boy less than two years old with tuberous sclerosis and intractable seizures.

The chain couples TRBV4-1 to TRBJ2-4, with TRBD1 as a possible D gene (7 bases). Looked up from germline, CDR1 is MGHRA and CDR2 is YSYEKL. This CDR3 has 17 amino acids. Deletions cut 2 bases from V and 4 bases from J, with 18 bases between. The CDR3 spells CASSQILDREAKNIQYF. The DNA of the CDR3 is TGCGCCAGCAGCCAAATTTTAGACAGGGAGGCGAAAAACATTCAGTACTTC.

The chain couples TRBV19 to TRBJ2-3; 7 bases fit TRBD2. The CDR3 spans 17 residues. In germline, CDR1 is LNHDA, CDR2 SQIVND (reference sequence). V dropped 4 bases and J dropped 2; count of bases not matched to a gene: 12. CDR3 region: CASSSPPGAGVTDTQYF. CDR3 nucleotides: TGTGCCAGTAGTAGCCCCCCCGGGGCGGGGGTCACAGATACGCAGTATTTT.

This rearrangement joins TRBV9 to TRBJ1-5; possible D gene TRBD1, 6 bases. The CDR3 spans 15 residues. Looked up from germline, CDR1 is SGDLS and CDR2 is YYNGEE. The V end was cut by 4 bases, the J end by 3 bases, with 14 bases between. CDR3 in amino acids: CASSPTGYDNQPQHF. The DNA for the CDR3 is TGTGCCAGCAGCCCAACAGGGTACGACAATCAGCCCCAGCATTTT.

The rearrangement uses TRBV28 and TRBJ2-5; TRBD1 or TRBD2 may be the D gene (6 bases each). The V gene's germline CDR1 is MDHEN and CDR2 SYDVKM. V lost 10 bases to trimming and J lost 0 bases, with 21 bases between them. The CDR3 consists of 16 residues. CDR3 nucleotides: TGTGCCACCGTAACTCCCGGGGGCCCGTACCAAGAGACCCAGTACTTC. This encodes CATVTPGGPYQETQYF.

This rearrangement joins TRBV5-1 to TRBJ2-1; 13 nucleotides match TRBD2. In germline, CDR1 is SGHRS, CDR2 YFSETQ. V was clipped by 4 bases and J by 7 bases; unmatched bases: 8. The CDR3 is 16 amino acids. The CDR3 coding sequence is TGCGCCAGCAGCCTAATGACTAGCGGGGGGATAAATGAGCAGTTCTTC. Its protein is CASSLMTSGGINEQFF.

This chain joins TRBV27 and TRBJ1-2, with D tentatively TRBD1 (6 bases). Trimming stripped 6 bases from V and 4 bases from J, with 21 bases between. Germline CDR1 and CDR2: MNHEY and SMNVEV (reference sequence). The CDR3 has 16 amino acids. CDR3 protein: CASRFTGQPGIYGYTF. DNA of the CDR3: TGTGCCAGCAGATTTACAGGACAGCCGGGGATCTATGGCTACACCTTC.

In its sample, this clone was seen once. V and J are TRBV5-1 and TRBJ2-6; D remains unclear. Germline lookup yields CDR1 SGHRS and CDR2 YFSETQ. CDR3 size: 14 residues. Trimming cost V 1 base and J 4 bases, with 6 bases left between them. CDR3 amino acids: CASSLFAGANVLTF. CDR3 nucleotides: TGCGCCAGCAGCTTGTTCGCGGGGGCCAACGTCCTGACTTTC.

This rearrangement joins TRBV21-1 to TRBJ2-5; the D call TRBD2 from the table was never checked on the DNA. TRBV21-1 is an annotated pseudogene. The CDR3 consists of 13 residues. The CDR3 sequence: CASMGGQGETQYF. As DNA, the CDR3 is TGTGCCAGCATGGGGGGGCAAGGAGAGACCCAGTACTTC.

The chain employs TRBV21-1 and TRBJ2-7; TRBD2 is the table's D call, not checked against the DNA. TRBV21-1 is a pseudogene segment. CDR3 size: 14 residues. For the CDR3, the DNA is TGTGCCAGCAGCAAAGCGATCGGGTTCTACGAGCAGTACTTC. This translates into CASSKAIGFYEQYF.

The V gene is TRBV30, the J gene TRBJ1-4, with a weak D call TRBD1 (6 bases). The V and J ends lost 7 bases and 5 bases respectively, with 14 bases between them. This CDR3 comprises 13 residues. Germline V gene lookup returns CDR1 GTSNPN and CDR2 SVGIG (reference sequence). The CDR3 is CASRRGANEKLFF. In DNA, the CDR3 is TGTGCCTCCAGGCGGGGGGCGAATGAAAAACTGTTTTTT.